Listed below are T cell receptor beta chains from one sample, sequenced in a study of blood T cell repertoires in COVID-19. Sequencing used immunoSEQ multiplex PCR; TCRdb keeps in-frame clones, though not all of them. The sample lists more than 400,000 clones; roughly 87% were seen once. Sequencing input: PBMCs or T cells enriched from blood (not recorded which). Receptors originate from a woman younger than 30 who had recovered from COVID-19. Both conserved end residues are part of each CDR3. Each record gives: J gene, V gene, clone size, CDR3 length, D gene, CDR3 DNA, CDR3 protein. D genes are given only for firm matches. Clone size is given for some rows only: seen once, a few or many times, or a class if the clone is expanded.

j_gene: TRBJ2-5
v_gene: TRBV7-9
abundance: .
len: 14
d_gene: TRBD1
CDR3nt: TGTGCCAGCAGCTTTGACAGGGGGCGAGAGACCCAGTACTTC
CDR3aa: CASSFDRGRETQYF

j_gene: TRBJ2-4
v_gene: TRBV28
abundance: .
len: 17
d_gene: .
CDR3nt: TGTGCCAGCAGTTTAATCTACAGGGCCTTAGCCAAAAACATTCAGTACTTC
CDR3aa: CASSLIYRALAKNIQYF

j_gene: TRBJ1-1
v_gene: TRBV19
abundance: .
len: 15
d_gene: .
CDR3nt: TGTGCCAGTACCGAACAGGGCGGGCTAAACACTGAAGCTTTCTTT
CDR3aa: CASTEQGGLNTEAFF

j_gene: TRBJ1-2
v_gene: TRBV3-1/TRBV3-2
abundance: .
len: 13
d_gene: .
CDR3nt: TGTGCCAGCAGCCAACCACAGGGAATAGGCTACACCTTC
CDR3aa: CASSQPQGIGYTF

j_gene: TRBJ1-2
v_gene: TRBV7-2
abundance: .
len: 15
d_gene: TRBD1
CDR3nt: TGTGCCAGCAGCTTTGAGGACAGGGCAAACTATGGCTACACCTTC
CDR3aa: CASSFEDRANYGYTF

j_gene: TRBJ1-1
v_gene: TRBV5-1
abundance: .
len: 15
d_gene: .
CDR3nt: TGCGCCAGCAGCTTGGCCCCCCGGGGGGCAACTGAAGCTTTCTTT
CDR3aa: CASSLAPRGATEAFF

j_gene: TRBJ2-7
v_gene: TRBV28
abundance: .
len: 14
d_gene: TRBD1
CDR3nt: TGTGCCAGCAGTTTAGACAGGGAAGTCTACGAGCAGTACTTC
CDR3aa: CASSLDREVYEQYF

j_gene: TRBJ1-2
v_gene: TRBV28
abundance: .
len: 16
d_gene: .
CDR3nt: TGTGCCAGCACCCGCTACAGGGAAGAGATGCACTATGGCTACACCTTC
CDR3aa: CASTRYREEMHYGYTF

j_gene: TRBJ2-1
v_gene: TRBV7-2
abundance: few
len: 15
d_gene: TRBD2
CDR3nt: TGTGCCAGCAGCCCCGGGACTAGTCCCGCCGGTGAGCAGTTCTTC
CDR3aa: CASSPGTSPAGEQFF

j_gene: TRBJ2-1
v_gene: TRBV30
abundance: .
len: 15
d_gene: TRBD1
CDR3nt: TGTGCCTGGAGTTTAGGGGGCACCTCCTACAATGAGCAGTTCTTC
CDR3aa: CAWSLGGTSYNEQFF

j_gene: TRBJ1-2
v_gene: TRBV29-1
abundance: .
len: 16
d_gene: TRBD1
CDR3nt: TGCAGCGTGCGGATCAGAAGGACAGGGGGCGCCGATGGCTACACCTTC
CDR3aa: CSVRIRRTGGADGYTF

j_gene: TRBJ1-5
v_gene: TRBV6-5
abundance: .
len: 15
d_gene: TRBD1
CDR3nt: TGTGCCAGCAGTCAACGGACAGGGGGCCATCAGCCCCAGCATTTT
CDR3aa: CASSQRTGGHQPQHF

j_gene: TRBJ2-5
v_gene: TRBV10-3
abundance: .
len: 16
d_gene: TRBD2
CDR3nt: TGTGCCATCAGTGAGCCAGCGGGGGGGAACCAAGAGACCCAGTACTTC
CDR3aa: CAISEPAGGNQETQYF

j_gene: TRBJ2-7
v_gene: TRBV5-1
abundance: .
len: 12
d_gene: .
CDR3nt: TGCGCCAGCAGCACATCCACCGGGGAGCAGTACTTC
CDR3aa: CASSTSTGEQYF

j_gene: TRBJ1-6
v_gene: TRBV5-6
abundance: few
len: 13
d_gene: .
CDR3nt: TGTGCCAGCAGCCCTAACTTTTTGTCACCCCTCCACTTT
CDR3aa: CASSPNFLSPLHF

j_gene: TRBJ1-6
v_gene: TRBV6-5
abundance: .
len: 13
d_gene: .
CDR3nt: TGTGCCAGCAGCCGCGACAGGAATTCACCCCTCCACTTT
CDR3aa: CASSRDRNSPLHF

j_gene: TRBJ1-5
v_gene: TRBV7-2
abundance: few
len: 15
d_gene: TRBD1
CDR3nt: TGTGCCAGCACCTTCCAAACAGGGGGGAATCAGCCCCAGCATTTT
CDR3aa: CASTFQTGGNQPQHF

j_gene: TRBJ1-1
v_gene: TRBV27
abundance: .
len: 14
d_gene: .
CDR3nt: TGTGCCAGCAGTTTCGGGGGAGGGAACACTGAAGCTTTCTTT
CDR3aa: CASSFGGGNTEAFF

j_gene: TRBJ1-2
v_gene: TRBV4-2
abundance: .
len: 15
d_gene: TRBD1
CDR3nt: TGTGCCAGCAGCCAAGTTGAAGACAGGGAGATCGTCTACACCTTC
CDR3aa: CASSQVEDREIVYTF

j_gene: TRBJ1-6
v_gene: TRBV19
abundance: .
len: 14
d_gene: TRBD1
CDR3nt: TGTGCCAGTAGTCCCGTCGACAGGGCTTCACCCCTCCACTTT
CDR3aa: CASSPVDRASPLHF

j_gene: TRBJ1-1
v_gene: TRBV5-1
abundance: .
len: 14
d_gene: .
CDR3nt: TGCGCCAGCAGCTTCAACAATTTGAACACTGAAGCTTTCTTT
CDR3aa: CASSFNNLNTEAFF

j_gene: TRBJ1-4
v_gene: TRBV6-5
abundance: .
len: 15
d_gene: TRBD1
CDR3nt: TGTGCCAGCCTCCCGCCTCAGGACAGGAGGGAAAAACTGTTTTTT
CDR3aa: CASLPPQDRREKLFF

j_gene: TRBJ2-5
v_gene: TRBV10-2
abundance: .
len: 14
d_gene: TRBD1
CDR3nt: TGCGCCAGTTCCCGGGACAGCAACTCGGAGACCCAGTACTTC
CDR3aa: CASSRDSNSETQYF

j_gene: TRBJ2-1
v_gene: TRBV29-1
abundance: .
len: 13
d_gene: TRBD1
CDR3nt: TGCAGCGTCGCTCCGGGACAGGGGAATGAGCAGTTCTTC
CDR3aa: CSVAPGQGNEQFF

j_gene: TRBJ1-4
v_gene: TRBV7-2
abundance: few
len: 16
d_gene: .
CDR3nt: TGTGCCAGCAGCTTAAGCGCCAACCAAGCGGGTGAAAAACTGTTTTTT
CDR3aa: CASSLSANQAGEKLFF

j_gene: TRBJ2-2
v_gene: TRBV5-4
abundance: .
len: 14
d_gene: .
CDR3nt: TGTGCCAGCAGCCCGACAGTGGACACCGGGGAGCTGTTTTTT
CDR3aa: CASSPTVDTGELFF

j_gene: TRBJ2-2
v_gene: TRBV4-2
abundance: .
len: 14
d_gene: .
CDR3nt: TGTGCCAGCAGCCAAGAACGGGGGACCGGGGAGCTGTTTTTT
CDR3aa: CASSQERGTGELFF

j_gene: TRBJ1-6
v_gene: TRBV6-5
abundance: .
len: 14
d_gene: TRBD1
CDR3nt: TGTGCCAGCAGTTACGGGACAGGGTCGCTGACCCTCCACTTT
CDR3aa: CASSYGTGSLTLHF

j_gene: TRBJ1-4
v_gene: TRBV20-1
abundance: .
len: 13
d_gene: TRBD1
CDR3nt: TGCAGTGCTAATGACAGGGGAAGTGAAAAACTGTTTTTT
CDR3aa: CSANDRGSEKLFF